The present entry profiles one TCR beta chain with its context. The data were obtained in a study of blood T cell repertoires in COVID-19. Study-level information: Sources were T cells, B-cell-depleted T cells, or PBMCs; the material itself was cDNA or gDNA.

The protocol was immunoSEQ multiplex PCR, while the TCRdb copy is restricted to in-frame clones and leaves out a portion. Among some 290,000 clones listed, 80% to 85% were seen once. CDR1 is SGDLS and CDR2 is YYNGEE in the germline V gene. V lost 6 bases to trimming and J lost 5 bases; unmatched junction nucleotides: 12. This CDR3 has 15 residues. The source is a woman aged 60-70 years with active or convalescent COVID-19. Sequencing was carried out using peripheral blood. The chain carries TRBV9 and TRBJ2-7, with 9 bases aligning to TRBD2. The CDR3 nucleotides read TGTGCCAGCACGCTAGGCGGGGGGGCGGGAAACGAGCAGTACTTC. This gives the protein CASTLGGGAGNEQYF.